This is a list of T cell receptor beta chains from one sample in a study of T cell repertoires and Cas9 in healthy adults. The method was immunoSEQ multiplex PCR; TCRdb's version includes in-frame clones alone and lacks a portion of them. The sample has some 15,000 clones; roughly nine tenths are singletons. Sequences were obtained from Tregs (CD4+, CD25+, CD127-, CD137-, CD154-) from PBMCs; culture status not recorded. These receptors all stem from a human donor in good health. The CDR3 runs from the conserved cysteine through the conserved F or W. Each record gives: D gene, V gene, clone size, J gene, CDR3 protein, CDR3 DNA. The D gene is left open where the match is weak. The size of a clone is reported for some rows only, either as once, few or many, or as a class for expanded clones.

D gene: -
V gene: TRBV30
clone size: -
J gene: TRBJ2-3
CDR3 protein: CAWSRTDTQYF
CDR3 DNA: TGTGCCTGGAGTCGAACAGATACGCAGTATTTT

D gene: -
V gene: TRBV7-8
clone size: -
J gene: TRBJ1-2
CDR3 protein: CASSLEGGAGIYGYTF
CDR3 DNA: TGTGCCAGCAGCTTAGAAGGGGGGGCAGGGATCTATGGCTACACCTTC

D gene: -
V gene: TRBV4-2
clone size: -
J gene: TRBJ2-6
CDR3 protein: CASGPRGGGANVLTF
CDR3 DNA: TGTGCCAGCGGCCCTCGGGGCGGAGGGGCCAACGTCCTGACTTTC

D gene: -
V gene: TRBV5-1
clone size: once
J gene: TRBJ2-3
CDR3 protein: CASSIYQGGGDTQYF
CDR3 DNA: TGCGCCAGCAGCATCTATCAAGGAGGTGGAGATACGCAGTATTTT

D gene: -
V gene: TRBV6-1
clone size: once
J gene: TRBJ2-7
CDR3 protein: CASRDGGLRYEQYF
CDR3 DNA: TGTGCCAGCAGAGATGGGGGGCTACGGTACGAGCAGTACTTC

D gene: TRBD2
V gene: TRBV7-9
clone size: -
J gene: TRBJ2-3
CDR3 protein: CASSFHSGGGDTQYF
CDR3 DNA: TGTGCCAGCAGTTTCCATAGCGGGGGGGGAGATACGCAGTATTTT

D gene: -
V gene: TRBV5-1
clone size: once
J gene: TRBJ1-2
CDR3 protein: CASSTSTGAGYTF
CDR3 DNA: TGCGCCAGCAGCACTTCTACCGGGGCGGGCTACACCTTC

D gene: -
V gene: TRBV11-1
clone size: -
J gene: TRBJ2-1
CDR3 protein: CASSQSRGGYNEQFF
CDR3 DNA: TGTGCCAGCAGCCAGTCGAGGGGGGGGTACAATGAGCAGTTCTTC

D gene: -
V gene: TRBV5-4
clone size: -
J gene: TRBJ1-1
CDR3 protein: CASSSLGGSNTEAFF
CDR3 DNA: TGTGCCAGCAGCTCCCTCGGGGGGTCGAACACTGAAGCTTTCTTT

D gene: -
V gene: TRBV11-2
clone size: -
J gene: TRBJ2-7
CDR3 protein: CASSMPRSTGYEQYF
CDR3 DNA: TGTGCCAGCAGCATGCCCCGCAGCACAGGCTACGAGCAGTACTTC

D gene: -
V gene: TRBV5-4
clone size: -
J gene: TRBJ1-5
CDR3 protein: CASSLGYRVGSNQPQHF
CDR3 DNA: TGTGCCAGCAGCTTGGGTTACAGGGTGGGGAGCAATCAGCCCCAGCATTTT

D gene: TRBD2
V gene: TRBV7-9
clone size: -
J gene: TRBJ2-1
CDR3 protein: CASSLFAGVNYNEQFF
CDR3 DNA: TGTGCCAGCAGCTTATTTGCGGGGGTCAACTACAATGAGCAGTTCTTC

D gene: TRBD1
V gene: TRBV30
clone size: -
J gene: TRBJ1-6
CDR3 protein: CAHSRGTAYNSPLHF
CDR3 DNA: TGTGCCCACTCCCGGGGGACAGCGTATAATTCACCCCTCCACTTT

D gene: -
V gene: TRBV5-6
clone size: -
J gene: TRBJ2-7
CDR3 protein: CASSLGSNYEQYF
CDR3 DNA: TGTGCCAGCAGCTTGGGCAGCAACTACGAGCAGTACTTC

D gene: -
V gene: TRBV27
clone size: -
J gene: TRBJ2-1
CDR3 protein: CASSPRGFGGGNEQFF
CDR3 DNA: TGTGCCAGCAGTCCCAGGGGTTTCGGTGGGGGAAATGAGCAGTTCTTC

D gene: -
V gene: TRBV19
clone size: -
J gene: TRBJ1-5
CDR3 protein: CASSIGGSDYSNQPQHF
CDR3 DNA: TGTGCCAGTAGTATAGGTGGATCAGACTATAGCAATCAGCCCCAGCATTTT

D gene: -
V gene: TRBV7-6
clone size: -
J gene: TRBJ2-7
CDR3 protein: CASSRDGNYEQYF
CDR3 DNA: TGTGCCAGCAGCCGGGACGGTAACTACGAGCAGTACTTC

D gene: TRBD1
V gene: TRBV6-6
clone size: -
J gene: TRBJ2-5
CDR3 protein: CASSRQGSETQYF
CDR3 DNA: TGTGCCAGCAGTCGACAGGGATCGGAGACCCAGTACTTC

D gene: -
V gene: TRBV5-1
clone size: -
J gene: TRBJ2-5
CDR3 protein: CASSLQETQYF
CDR3 DNA: TGCGCCAGCAGCTTACAAGAGACCCAGTACTTC

D gene: TRBD1
V gene: TRBV5-1
clone size: -
J gene: TRBJ1-2
CDR3 protein: CASSYDRGYGYTF
CDR3 DNA: TGCGCCAGCAGCTACGACAGGGGCTATGGCTACACCTTC

D gene: TRBD1
V gene: TRBV5-1
clone size: once
J gene: TRBJ2-5
CDR3 protein: CASSLGQGSGQETQYF
CDR3 DNA: TGCGCCAGCAGCTTGGGACAGGGAAGCGGACAAGAGACCCAGTACTTC

D gene: TRBD1
V gene: TRBV7-2
clone size: -
J gene: TRBJ1-4
CDR3 protein: CASSLDRGSEKLFF
CDR3 DNA: TGTGCCAGCAGCTTAGACAGGGGGAGTGAAAAACTGTTTTTT

D gene: -
V gene: TRBV6-6
clone size: -
J gene: TRBJ1-2
CDR3 protein: CASSSTGFYGYTF
CDR3 DNA: TGTGCCAGCAGTAGTACAGGGTTCTATGGCTACACCTTC

D gene: -
V gene: TRBV5-5
clone size: -
J gene: TRBJ2-7
CDR3 protein: CASSSQYEQYF
CDR3 DNA: TGTGCCAGCAGCTCGCAATACGAGCAGTACTTC

D gene: TRBD2
V gene: TRBV27
clone size: -
J gene: TRBJ2-1
CDR3 protein: CASSLRLAGALRDEQFF
CDR3 DNA: TGTGCCAGCAGTTTAAGACTAGCGGGGGCACTTAGGGATGAGCAGTTCTTC

D gene: TRBD2
V gene: TRBV11-1
clone size: -
J gene: TRBJ2-1
CDR3 protein: CASSSADVGLAGYNEQFF
CDR3 DNA: TGTGCCAGCAGCTCCGCGGACGTTGGACTAGCGGGTTACAATGAGCAGTTCTTC

D gene: -
V gene: TRBV7-9
clone size: -
J gene: TRBJ1-2
CDR3 protein: CASSSRVGGYTF
CDR3 DNA: TGTGCCAGCAGCTCCCGGGTGGGTGGCTACACCTTC

D gene: TRBD1
V gene: TRBV5-1
clone size: once
J gene: TRBJ2-1
CDR3 protein: CASSWTGSYNEQFF
CDR3 DNA: TGCGCCAGCAGCTGGACAGGGTCCTACAATGAGCAGTTCTTC

D gene: -
V gene: TRBV6-6
clone size: -
J gene: TRBJ2-2
CDR3 protein: CASSYSGIRGELFF
CDR3 DNA: TGTGCCAGCAGTTACTCAGGGATTCGCGGGGAGCTGTTTTTT

D gene: -
V gene: TRBV6-1
clone size: -
J gene: TRBJ1-1
CDR3 protein: CASSVDRMVEAFF
CDR3 DNA: TGTGCCAGCAGTGTCGACAGGATGGTAGAAGCTTTCTTT

D gene: TRBD2
V gene: TRBV5-6
clone size: -
J gene: TRBJ2-1
CDR3 protein: CASSSFGRDSYNEQFF
CDR3 DNA: TGTGCCAGCAGCTCGTTTGGGAGGGACTCCTACAATGAGCAGTTCTTC

D gene: -
V gene: TRBV9
clone size: once
J gene: TRBJ2-2
CDR3 protein: CASSQFPTGELFF
CDR3 DNA: TGTGCCAGCAGCCAATTCCCCACCGGGGAGCTGTTTTTT

D gene: -
V gene: TRBV30
clone size: -
J gene: TRBJ1-3
CDR3 protein: CAGRRGNTIYF
CDR3 DNA: TGTGCCGGTAGAAGAGGAAACACCATATATTTT

D gene: TRBD1
V gene: TRBV10-3
clone size: once
J gene: TRBJ1-2
CDR3 protein: CAISEQGAWGYTF
CDR3 DNA: TGTGCCATCAGTGAACAGGGGGCGTGGGGCTACACCTTC

D gene: -
V gene: TRBV21-1
clone size: -
J gene: TRBJ2-2
CDR3 protein: CANTGELFF
CDR3 DNA: TGTGCCAACACCGGGGAGCTGTTTTTT

D gene: -
V gene: TRBV29-1
clone size: -
J gene: TRBJ1-2
CDR3 protein: CSVLGGWYGYTF
CDR3 DNA: TGCAGCGTTCTGGGAGGGTGGTATGGCTACACCTTC

D gene: -
V gene: TRBV10-3
clone size: -
J gene: TRBJ1-2
CDR3 protein: CAISGEGLYGYTF
CDR3 DNA: TGTGCCATCAGTGGCGAGGGGCTCTATGGCTACACCTTC

D gene: -
V gene: TRBV18
clone size: once
J gene: TRBJ1-2
CDR3 protein: CASSPRVDSDYGYTF
CDR3 DNA: TGTGCCAGCTCACCACGGGTGGACTCGGACTATGGCTACACCTTC

D gene: TRBD2
V gene: TRBV11-2
clone size: once
J gene: TRBJ2-7
CDR3 protein: CASSLDLAGIFEQYF
CDR3 DNA: TGTGCCAGCAGCTTAGACCTAGCGGGGATTTTCGAGCAGTACTTC

D gene: -
V gene: TRBV10-2
clone size: -
J gene: TRBJ1-6
CDR3 protein: CASSELGMAESPLHF
CDR3 DNA: TGCGCCAGCAGTGAGTTGGGGATGGCAGAGTCACCCCTCCACTTT

D gene: -
V gene: TRBV7-2
clone size: -
J gene: TRBJ1-6
CDR3 protein: CASSLVNREASPLHF
CDR3 DNA: TGTGCCAGCAGCTTAGTGAACAGGGAGGCTTCACCCCTCCACTTT

D gene: -
V gene: TRBV7-9
clone size: -
J gene: TRBJ1-4
CDR3 protein: CASSPWGRGIEKLFF
CDR3 DNA: TGTGCCAGCAGCCCCTGGGGCAGGGGAATTGAAAAACTGTTTTTT

D gene: TRBD1
V gene: TRBV25-1
clone size: -
J gene: TRBJ1-6
CDR3 protein: CASSLSTGGNSPLHF
CDR3 DNA: TGTGCCAGCAGTCTCTCGACAGGGGGGAATTCACCCCTCCACTTT

D gene: TRBD2
V gene: TRBV7-2
clone size: -
J gene: TRBJ2-4
CDR3 protein: CASSLIRSSGGKNIQYF
CDR3 DNA: TGTGCCAGCAGCTTAATTCGGTCCAGCGGGGGAAAAAACATTCAGTACTTC

D gene: TRBD2
V gene: TRBV5-1
clone size: once
J gene: TRBJ2-7
CDR3 protein: CASSWTLAGGGYEQYF
CDR3 DNA: TGCGCCAGCAGCTGGACCCTAGCGGGGGGTGGGTACGAGCAGTACTTC

D gene: -
V gene: TRBV7-9
clone size: -
J gene: TRBJ2-2
CDR3 protein: CASSFDSFGELFF
CDR3 DNA: TGTGCCAGCAGCTTCGACAGCTTCGGGGAGCTGTTTTTT

D gene: -
V gene: TRBV18
clone size: -
J gene: TRBJ2-3
CDR3 protein: CASSPSREGTDTQYF
CDR3 DNA: TGTGCCAGCTCACCTTCCAGGGAAGGGACAGATACGCAGTATTTT

D gene: -
V gene: TRBV7-8
clone size: -
J gene: TRBJ2-7
CDR3 protein: CASSPSGTANRGQYF
CDR3 DNA: TGTGCCAGCAGCCCGAGCGGGACAGCGAACCGAGGGCAGTACTTC

D gene: TRBD1
V gene: TRBV5-1
clone size: -
J gene: TRBJ1-3
CDR3 protein: CASSPTGDGNTIYF
CDR3 DNA: TGCGCCAGCAGCCCGACAGGGGACGGAAACACCATATATTTT

D gene: -
V gene: TRBV6-1
clone size: -
J gene: TRBJ2-2
CDR3 protein: CASTGGAGELFF
CDR3 DNA: TGTGCCAGCACAGGGGGGGCCGGGGAGCTGTTTTTT